The clone carrying this T cell receptor beta chain was counted only a few times. The sample is drawn from a study of long-term antiretroviral therapy in people with HIV. Survey-level immunoSEQ v3.0 assays were run. Only in-frame clones appear in the TCRdb table, and some are missing; sequencing was by immunoSEQ multiplex PCR. The profile shows some 13,000 clones, 65% to 85% of them singletons. One or more pre-ART and two or more post-ART PBMC samples were available from each donor. The V gene lost 7 bases and the J gene lost 3 bases, with 9 bases spanning the gap. The CDR3 covers 12 residues. In germline, CDR1 is SNHLY, CDR2 FYNNEI.

This clonotype was sampled from a woman between 18 and 30 years old with HIV. The genes are TRBV2 and TRBJ1-1; D remains unclear. The sample was unsorted PBMCs, taken 1.3 years after starting antiretroviral therapy. Here the CDR3 DNA reads TGTGCCAGCAAAGATTTTTACACTGAAGCTTTCTTT. As protein: CASKDFYTEAFF.